The 25 T cell receptor beta chains below all came from one sample that was sequenced in a study of OX40 agonist ivuxolimab in advanced cancers. The protocol was immunoSEQ multiplex PCR, while the TCRdb copy is restricted to in-frame clones and leaves out a portion. The data show 82,000 or so clones, with 92% seen just once and 0.6% to 0.7% held by the top ten. The input for sequencing was CD4+ or CD8+ T cells sorted from blood, taken in a trial of the OX40 agonist ivuxolimab. The source of these receptors is an adult with an advanced solid tumor such as melanoma, head and neck, liver or kidney cancer.

The count of this clone is one. The V gene is TRBV14, the J gene TRBJ2-5, with a possible D match to TRBD2 (5 bases). The CDR3 has 17 residues. V dropped 1 base and J dropped 4 bases, with 19 bases sitting between them. CDR1 and CDR2 from the germline V gene are SGHDN and FVKESK. As DNA, the CDR3 is TGTGCCAGCAGCCAAGTAGCAGCGGACCCTCTGGTAGAGACCCAGTACTTC. Protein product: CASSQVAADPLVETQYF.

The chain joins TRBV10-1 to TRBJ2-3; 8 bases match TRBD1. In germline, CDR1 is WNHNN, CDR2 SYGVQD (reference sequence). The length of the CDR3 is 15 residues. V was clipped by 10 bases and J by 5 bases; unmatched bases: 14. The CDR3 is CATQTGTGGGDTQYF. CDR3 DNA sequence: TGCGCCACCCAAACCGGGACAGGTGGAGGAGATACGCAGTATTTT.

The chain employs TRBV2 and TRBJ2-3; D not certain. This CDR3 spans 14 amino acids. Germline CDR1 SNHLY, CDR2 FYNNEI. Trimming pared 6 bases from V and 0 bases from J, leaving 10 bases between. Here the CDR3 reads CASRVDSSTDTQYF. Here the CDR3 DNA reads TGTGCCAGCAGGGTCGACTCTAGCACAGATACGCAGTATTTT. The full variable domain, rest sourced from reference TRBV2 and TRBJ2-3, is EPEVTQTPSHQVTQMGQEVILRCVPISNHLYFYWYRQILGQKVEFLVSFYNNEISEKSEIFDDQFSVERPDGSNFTLKIRSTKLEDSAMYFCASRVDSSTDTQYFGPGTRLTVL.

This clone was picked up a small number of times. The chain is built from TRBV7-8 and TRBJ1-2; the match to TRBD1 covers 7 bases. The CDR3 has 14 residues. Germline V gives CDR1 SGHVS, CDR2 FQNEAQ. J was trimmed by 8 bases and V by 5 bases; bases with no gene match: 11. In DNA form, the CDR3 reads TGTGCCAGCAGCCTAGGCACAGGGGCGGAGGGCTACACCTTC. Encoded protein: CASSLGTGAEGYTF.

The CDR3 protein is CASSDKNTGELFF. Written as DNA, the CDR3 is TGTGCCAGCAGTGACAAGAACACCGGGGAGCTGTTTTTT. V usage is TRBV6-1 and J usage is TRBJ2-2; D is unresolved. V shed 3 bases and J shed 1 base, with 3 bases lying between them. The CDR3 has 13 amino acids. Germline lookup yields CDR1 MNHNS and CDR2 SASEGT.

The chain has TRBV4-1 and TRBJ1-1; possible D gene TRBD1, 6 bases. Germline V gives CDR1 MGHRA, CDR2 YSYEKL. This CDR3 is 14 amino acids long. Trimming shortened V by 4 bases and J by 5 bases, and 14 bases separated the two germline ends. CDR3 DNA sequence: TGCGCCAGCAGCCCACAGGGTAAGGTGACTGAAGCTTTCTTT. It yields the protein CASSPQGKVTEAFF.

J is TRBJ1-4 and V is TRBV7-9, with TRBD1 matching over 9 bases. The CDR3 runs to 15 residues. The trim removed 1 base at V and 5 bases at J, leaving 2 bases unmatched. From germline, CDR1 is SEHNR and CDR2 FQNEAQ (reference sequence). This chain's CDR3 is CASSLGTGANEKLFF. DNA for the CDR3: TGTGCCAGCAGCTTAGGGACAGGGGCCAATGAAAAACTGTTTTTT. The full variable domain, in which reference TRBV7-9 and TRBJ1-4 provide the parts outside the CDR3, is DTGVSQNPRHKITKRGQNVTFRCDPISEHNRLYWYRQTLGQGPEFLTYFQNEAQLEKSRLLSDRFSAERPKGSFSTLEIQRTEQGDSAMYLCASSLGTGANEKLFFGSGTQLSVL.

The chain employs TRBV12-1 and TRBJ2-3; the table's D call, TRBD1, has no DNA check behind it. TRBV12-1 is a listed pseudogene. The CDR3 covers 15 residues. The CDR3: CASGVGVGCTDTQYF. CDR3 coding DNA: TGTGCCAGCGGAGTAGGGGTCGGTTGCACAGATACGCAGTATTTT.

J is TRBJ2-3 and V is TRBV19; D perhaps matches TRBD2 (6 bases). V lost 3 bases, J lost 3 bases, and 16 bases lay in between. The CDR3 loop spans 16 amino acids. Germline lookup yields CDR1 LNHDA and CDR2 SQIVND (reference sequence). CDR3 residues: CASSIFRRARTDTQYF. In DNA form, the CDR3 reads TGTGCCAGTAGTATCTTCCGGAGGGCCCGAACAGATACGCAGTATTTT.

The chain carries TRBV19 and TRBJ1-2, with D hard to call. V lost 10 bases and J 12 bases, leaving 21 bases between the germline ends. The CDR3 has 12 amino acids. Germline CDR1 LNHDA, CDR2 SQIVND (reference sequence). The CDR3 loop reads CATKTRGGKNTF. The CDR3 DNA reads as TGTGCCACGAAAACGCGAGGCGGAAAGAACACCTTC.

J is TRBJ1-2 and V is TRBV6-4; TRBD1 might be the D (5 bases). CDR3 size: 12 residues. Per germline, CDR1 MRHNA and CDR2 SNTAGT. Trimming pared 2 bases from V and 8 bases from J, leaving 9 bases between. CDR3 region: CASSDGARGYTF. The CDR3 bases are TGTGCCAGCAGTGACGGGGCTAGGGGCTACACCTTC.

The genes are TRBV11-1 and TRBJ2-2, with 7 bases identical to TRBD2. Germline CDR1 is SGHAT and CDR2 is FQDESV (reference sequence). Trimming at V came to 3 bases and at J to 6 bases, leaving 13 bases not matched to a gene. CDR3 length equals 17 residues. DNA for the CDR3: TGTGCCAGCAGCTTTATGGCACAGCCCGGGGGGTCCGGGGAGCTGTTTTTT. Translating it yields CASSFMAQPGGSGELFF. The full variable domain, with the rest looked up from reference TRBV11-1 and TRBJ2-2, is EAEVAQSPRYKITEKSQAVAFWCDPISGHATLYWYRQILGQGPELLVQFQDESVVDDSQLPKDRFSAERLKGVDSTLKIQPAELGDSAMYLCASSFMAQPGGSGELFFGEGSRLTVL.

V and J are TRBV5-1 and TRBJ2-1; TRBD2 matches 9 bases. J gave up 7 bases and V 0 bases, and 5 bases lay outside the gene matches. Germline assignment: CDR1 SGHRS and CDR2 YFSETQ. The CDR3 has 15 amino acids. The CDR3 sequence is CASSLAGAGGNEQFF. The CDR3 DNA reads TGCGCCAGCAGCTTGGCCGGAGCGGGAGGTAATGAGCAGTTCTTC.

V and J are TRBV20-1 and TRBJ2-7; D might be TRBD1 (6 bases). The germline CDR1 and CDR2 sequences are DFQATT and SNEGSKA (reference sequence). There are 11 residues in the CDR3. Trimming took off 5 bases at V and 5 bases at J, with 10 bases between the two ends. This CDR3 reads CSAAGVDEQYF. The CDR3, as DNA: TGCAGTGCTGCAGGGGTGGACGAGCAGTACTTC.

The V and J genes are TRBV9 and TRBJ2-7; TRBD2 agrees at 12 bases. Looked up from germline, CDR1 is SGDLS and CDR2 is YYNGEE. The CDR3 spans 15 residues. Trimming removed 0 bases from V and 7 bases from J; junction bases left unmatched: 5. CDR3 protein: CASSVGTSGASEQYF. CDR3 in DNA: TGTGCCAGCAGCGTAGGGACTAGCGGGGCCTCGGAGCAGTACTTC.

J is TRBJ1-1 and V is TRBV11-2; 11 nucleotides agree with TRBD1. The trim removed 1 base at V and 11 bases at J, leaving 12 bases unmatched. Germline V gene data show CDR1 as SGHAT and CDR2 as FQNNGV. The CDR3 has 16 residues. The CDR3, as DNA: TGTGCCAGCAGCTTAGTAGCCCTAGGACAGGGGGCTTATGCTTTCTTT. Its protein is CASSLVALGQGAYAFF.

The chain combines TRBV6-5 with TRBJ2-1; D is undetermined. Germline V gene sequence: CDR1 MNHEY, CDR2 SVGAGI. The CDR3 spans 16 residues. V lost 0 bases and J lost 0, with 9 bases in between. The CDR3 DNA is TGTGCCAGCAGTTACTCGAGACGAAGCTCCTACAATGAGCAGTTCTTC. Amino acid sequence: CASSYSRRSSYNEQFF.

The genes are TRBV6-1 and TRBJ2-7; D is ambiguous. Germline V lookup: CDR1 MNHNS, CDR2 SASEGT. The CDR3 totals 15 residues. Trimming cost V 1 base and J 0 bases, with 10 bases left between them. CDR3 in amino acids: CASSEGTASSYEQYF. As DNA, the CDR3 is TGTGCCAGCAGTGAAGGAACAGCGAGCTCCTACGAGCAGTACTTC.

V and J are TRBV19 and TRBJ2-3, with 11 bases lining up with TRBD1. The length of the CDR3 is 16 residues. With V trimmed by 2 bases and J by 7 bases, 8 bases remained unmatched. CDR1 is LNHDA, CDR2 SQIVND, per germline (reference sequence). The CDR3 nucleotides are TGTGCCAGTAGTATACGAGGGACAGGGGGGGGATATACGCAGTATTTT. As protein: CASSIRGTGGGYTQYF. Full variable domain (outside the CDR3, taken from reference TRBV19 and TRBJ2-3): DGGITQSPKYLFRKEGQNVTLSCEQNLNHDAMYWYRQDPGQGLRLIYYSQIVNDFQKGDIAEGYSVSREKKESFPLTVTSAQKNPTAFYLCASSIRGTGGGYTQYFGPGTRLTVL.

The chain uses TRBV5-4 and TRBJ2-3; D uncertain. Germline CDR1 and CDR2: SGHNT and YYREEE (reference sequence). Between the trimmed V and J ends, which lost 3 bases and 0 bases, there was a span of 2 bases. The CDR3 extends over 12 amino acids. The CDR3 sequence is CASSSSTDTQYF. The CDR3 bases are TGTGCCAGCAGCTCTAGCACAGATACGCAGTATTTT.

CDR3 coding DNA: TGTGCCAGCAGGCCTAGCGGGAGCTACGAGCAGTACTTC. Protein product: CASRPSGSYEQYF. The rearrangement uses TRBV2 and TRBJ2-7; TRBD2 matches 10 bases. The V gene's germline CDR1 is SNHLY and CDR2 FYNNEI. The CDR3 loop spans 13 amino acids. J was trimmed by 3 bases and V by 6 bases; bases with no gene match: 2.

V gene TRBV5-1 combines with J gene TRBJ1-5; D unclear. Germline loops: CDR1 SGHRS, CDR2 YFSETQ. The CDR3 totals 17 residues. Trimming pared 1 base from V and 3 bases from J, leaving 17 bases between. CDR3 nucleotides: TGCGCCAGCAGCTTGTCAAAGAGTACGGAACTCAATCAGCCCCAGCATTTT. Its protein is CASSLSKSTELNQPQHF.

The J gene is TRBJ2-1, the V gene TRBV5-1; D gene unclear. Germline CDR1 is SGHRS and CDR2 is YFSETQ. V lost 5 bases and J lost 3, with 12 bases in between. The CDR3 runs to 14 residues. The CDR3 sequence: CASRVGKSYNEQFF. The CDR3 DNA is TGCGCCAGCAGAGTCGGAAAAAGCTACAATGAGCAGTTCTTC.

With regard to this clone: The identical CDR3 is also encoded by other nucleotide sequences in the sample. CDR3 sequence (DNA): TGTGCCAGCAGCTTAGGGGCAGGGTACGAGCAGTACTTC. Amino acids: CASSLGAGYEQYF. V and J are TRBV7-8 and TRBJ2-7; tentatively, D is TRBD1 (5 bases). Germline values: CDR1 SGHVS, CDR2 FQNEAQ. Trimming stripped 1 base from V and 4 bases from J, with 8 bases between. CDR3 length equals 13 residues. Combining the CDR3 with reference TRBV7-8 and TRBJ2-7 gives the whole variable domain GAGVSQSPRYKVAKRGQDVALRCDPISGHVSLFWYQQALGQGPEFLTYFQNEAQLDKSGLPSDRFFAERPEGSVSTLKIQRTQQEDSAVYLCASSLGAGYEQYFGPGTRLTVT.

The chain recombines TRBV5-1 with TRBJ2-7; 9 positions agree with TRBD2. The CDR3 is made up of 15 amino acids. The ends lost 0 bases at V and 7 bases at J; junction bases unmatched: 8. CDR1 is SGHRS and CDR2 is YFSETQ in the germline V gene. The CDR3 spells CASSLETSGLGEQYF. The CDR3 DNA reads as TGCGCCAGCAGCTTGGAGACTAGCGGCCTGGGGGAGCAGTACTTC.